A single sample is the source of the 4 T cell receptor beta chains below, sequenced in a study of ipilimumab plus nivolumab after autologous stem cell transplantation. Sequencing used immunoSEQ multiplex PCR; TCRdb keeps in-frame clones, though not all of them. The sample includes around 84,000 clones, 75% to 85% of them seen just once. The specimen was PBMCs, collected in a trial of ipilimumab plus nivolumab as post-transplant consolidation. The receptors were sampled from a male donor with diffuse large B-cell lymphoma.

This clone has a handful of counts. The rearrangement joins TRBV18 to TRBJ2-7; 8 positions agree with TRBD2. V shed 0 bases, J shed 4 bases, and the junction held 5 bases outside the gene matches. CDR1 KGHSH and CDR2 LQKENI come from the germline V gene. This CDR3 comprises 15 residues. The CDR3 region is CASSPPGLGDYEQYF. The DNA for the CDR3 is TGTGCCAGCTCACCACCGGGACTAGGGGATTACGAGCAGTACTTC. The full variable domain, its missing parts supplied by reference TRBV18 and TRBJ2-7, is NAGVMQNPRHLVRRRGQEARLRCSPMKGHSHVYWYRQLPEEGLKFMVYLQKENIIDESGMPKERFSAEFPKEGPSILRIQQVVRGDSAAYFCASSPPGLGDYEQYFGPGTRLTVT.

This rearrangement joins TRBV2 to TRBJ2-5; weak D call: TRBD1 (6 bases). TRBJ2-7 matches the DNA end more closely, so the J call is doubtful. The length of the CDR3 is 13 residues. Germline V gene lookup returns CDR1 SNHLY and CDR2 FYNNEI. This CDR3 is CASSRDTSYEQYF. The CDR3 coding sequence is TGTGCCAGCAGCCGGGACACATCCTACGAGCAGTACTTC.

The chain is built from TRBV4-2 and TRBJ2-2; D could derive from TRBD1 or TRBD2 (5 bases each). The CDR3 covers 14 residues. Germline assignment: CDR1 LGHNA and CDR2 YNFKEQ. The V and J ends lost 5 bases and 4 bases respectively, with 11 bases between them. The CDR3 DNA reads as TGTGCCAGCAGCTCCAGTGGGGGCACCGGGGAGCTGTTTTTT. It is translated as CASSSSGGTGELFF.

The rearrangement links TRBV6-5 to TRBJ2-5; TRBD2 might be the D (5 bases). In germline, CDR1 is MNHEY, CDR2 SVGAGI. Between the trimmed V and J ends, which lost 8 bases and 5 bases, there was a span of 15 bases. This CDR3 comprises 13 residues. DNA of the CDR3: TGTGCCAGCCTAGCACCCGGTAGGGAGACCCAGTACTTC. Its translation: CASLAPGRETQYF.